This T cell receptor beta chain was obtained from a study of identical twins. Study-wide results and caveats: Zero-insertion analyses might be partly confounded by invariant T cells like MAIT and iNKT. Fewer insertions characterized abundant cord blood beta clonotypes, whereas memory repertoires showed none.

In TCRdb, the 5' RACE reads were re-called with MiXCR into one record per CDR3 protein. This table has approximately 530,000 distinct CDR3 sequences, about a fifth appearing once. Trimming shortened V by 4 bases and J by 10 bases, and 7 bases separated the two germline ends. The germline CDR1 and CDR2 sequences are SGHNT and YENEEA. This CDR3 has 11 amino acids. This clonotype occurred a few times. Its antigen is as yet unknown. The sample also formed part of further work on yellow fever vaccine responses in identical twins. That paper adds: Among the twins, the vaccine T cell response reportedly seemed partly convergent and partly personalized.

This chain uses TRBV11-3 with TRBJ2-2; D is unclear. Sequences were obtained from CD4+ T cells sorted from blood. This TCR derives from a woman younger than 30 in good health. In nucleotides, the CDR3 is TGTGCCAGCAGCTCCCTGTCGGAGCTGTTTTTT. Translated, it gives CASSSLSELFF.